The sequence of this T cell receptor beta chain was determined in a study of T cell repertoires in cytomegalovirus infection. Whole-study results and caveats: There were HLA-C-restricted CMV-specific TCR beta clonotypes dominating the ex vivo response.

Germline-derived CDR1 and CDR2 are SGDLS and YYNGEE. The CDR3 totals 14 residues. V was shortened by 0 bases and J by 10 bases, with 14 bases between the two germline ends. TCRdb recomputed calls from the reads with MiXCR, one row per CDR3 protein. The table records about 570,000 distinct CDR3 sequences, 35% to 50% of them present only once. Concerning this clonotype: Its matching antigen is unknown.

The sequenced sample was cultured PBMCs, obtained from culture after CMV antigen stimulation. This clonotype was obtained from a human donor in good health (CMV status not recorded). Some clones in this sample may be carry-over from other donors' samples. This chain connects TRBV9 to TRBJ2-1, with D perhaps being TRBD1 or TRBD2 (6 bases each). CDR3 sequence reads: CASSVEGGLGEQFF. In nucleotides, the CDR3 is TGTGCCAGCAGCGTAGAGGGGGGCCTAGGGGAGCAGTTCTTC.